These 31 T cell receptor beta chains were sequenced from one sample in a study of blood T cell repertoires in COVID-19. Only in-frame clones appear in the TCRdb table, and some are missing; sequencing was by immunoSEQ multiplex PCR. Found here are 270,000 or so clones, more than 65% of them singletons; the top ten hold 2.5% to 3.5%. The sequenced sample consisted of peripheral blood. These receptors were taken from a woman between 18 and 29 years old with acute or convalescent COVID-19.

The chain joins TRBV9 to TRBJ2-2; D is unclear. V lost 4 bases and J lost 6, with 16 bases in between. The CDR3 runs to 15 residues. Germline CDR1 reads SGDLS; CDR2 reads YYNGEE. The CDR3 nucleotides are TGTGCCAGCAGCCCACCCGATAGTTATTCCGGGGAGCTGTTTTTT. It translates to CASSPPDSYSGELFF.

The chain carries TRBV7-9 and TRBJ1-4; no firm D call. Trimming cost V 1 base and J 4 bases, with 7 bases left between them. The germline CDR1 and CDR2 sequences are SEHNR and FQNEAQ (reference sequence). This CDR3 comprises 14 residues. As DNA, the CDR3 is TGTGCCAGCAGCTTAGGGGGAGGTAATGAAAAACTGTTTTTT. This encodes CASSLGGGNEKLFF.

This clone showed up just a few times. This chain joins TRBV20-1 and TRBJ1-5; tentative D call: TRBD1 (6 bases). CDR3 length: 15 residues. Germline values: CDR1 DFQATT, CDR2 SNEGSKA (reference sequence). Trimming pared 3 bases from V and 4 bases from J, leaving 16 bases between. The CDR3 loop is CSASAGANANQPQHF. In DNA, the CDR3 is TGCAGTGCTAGTGCAGGGGCCAATGCGAATCAGCCCCAGCATTTT.

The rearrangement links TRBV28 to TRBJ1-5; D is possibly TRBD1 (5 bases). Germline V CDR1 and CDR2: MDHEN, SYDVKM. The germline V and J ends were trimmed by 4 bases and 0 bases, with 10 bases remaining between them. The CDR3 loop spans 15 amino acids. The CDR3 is CASSWGRNSNQPQHF. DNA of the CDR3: TGTGCCAGCAGTTGGGGCAGAAATAGCAATCAGCCCCAGCATTTT.

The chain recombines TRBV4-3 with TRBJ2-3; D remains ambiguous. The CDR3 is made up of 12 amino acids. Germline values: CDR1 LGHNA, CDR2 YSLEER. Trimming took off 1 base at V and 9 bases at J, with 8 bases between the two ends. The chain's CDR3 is CASSQARGTQYF. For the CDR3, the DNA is TGCGCCAGCAGCCAAGCGCGCGGCACGCAGTATTTT.

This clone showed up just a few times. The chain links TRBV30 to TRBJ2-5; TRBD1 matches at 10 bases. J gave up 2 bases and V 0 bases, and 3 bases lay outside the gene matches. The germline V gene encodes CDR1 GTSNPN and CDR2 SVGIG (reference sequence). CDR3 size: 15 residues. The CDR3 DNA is TGTGCCTGGAGTGTGGGGACAGGGGAACAAGAGACCCAGTACTTC. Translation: CAWSVGTGEQETQYF.

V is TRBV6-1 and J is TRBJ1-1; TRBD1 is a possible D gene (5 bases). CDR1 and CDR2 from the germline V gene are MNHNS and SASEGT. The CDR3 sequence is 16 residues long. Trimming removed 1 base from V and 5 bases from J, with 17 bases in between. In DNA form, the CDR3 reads TGTGCCAGCAGTGAAGTCGTAGGGAGCGGGGGAACTGAAGCTTTCTTT. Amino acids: CASSEVVGSGGTEAFF.

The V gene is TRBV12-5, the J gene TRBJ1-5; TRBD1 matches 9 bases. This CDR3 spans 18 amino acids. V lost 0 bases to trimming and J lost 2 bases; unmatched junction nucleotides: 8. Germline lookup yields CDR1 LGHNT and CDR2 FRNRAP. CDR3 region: CASGLVPGTGRGNQPQHF. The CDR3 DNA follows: TGTGCTAGTGGTTTGGTACCCGGGACAGGGAGGGGCAATCAGCCCCAGCATTTT. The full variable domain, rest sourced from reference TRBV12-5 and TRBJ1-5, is DARVTQTPRHKVTEMGQEVTMRCQPILGHNTVFWYRQTMMQGLELLAYFRNRAPLDDSGMPKDRFSAEMPDATLATLKIQPSEPRDSAVYFCASGLVPGTGRGNQPQHFGDGTRLSIL.

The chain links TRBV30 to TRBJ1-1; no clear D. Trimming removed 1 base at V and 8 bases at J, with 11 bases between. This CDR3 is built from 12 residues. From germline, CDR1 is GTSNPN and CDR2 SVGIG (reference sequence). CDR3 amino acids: CAWSALQLEAFF. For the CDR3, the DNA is TGTGCCTGGAGTGCCCTACAGCTGGAAGCTTTCTTT.

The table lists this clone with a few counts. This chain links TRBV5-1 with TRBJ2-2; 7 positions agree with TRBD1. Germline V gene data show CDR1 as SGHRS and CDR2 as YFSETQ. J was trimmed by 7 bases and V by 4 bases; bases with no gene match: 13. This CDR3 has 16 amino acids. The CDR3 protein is CASSEGAVPFIGELFF. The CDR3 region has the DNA TGCGCCAGCAGCGAGGGGGCGGTCCCCTTTATCGGGGAGCTGTTTTTT.

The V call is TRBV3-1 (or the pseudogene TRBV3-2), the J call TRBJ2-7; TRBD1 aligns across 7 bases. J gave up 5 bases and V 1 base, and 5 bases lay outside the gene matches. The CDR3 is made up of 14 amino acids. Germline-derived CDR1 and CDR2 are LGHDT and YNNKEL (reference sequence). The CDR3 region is CASSQAVGGHEQYF. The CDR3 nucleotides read TGTGCCAGCAGCCAAGCCGTAGGGGGCCACGAGCAGTACTTC.

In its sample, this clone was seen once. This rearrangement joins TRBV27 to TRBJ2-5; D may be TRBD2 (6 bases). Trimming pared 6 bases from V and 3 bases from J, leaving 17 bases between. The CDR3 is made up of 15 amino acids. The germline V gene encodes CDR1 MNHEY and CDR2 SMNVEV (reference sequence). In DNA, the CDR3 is TGTGCCAGCAGCCGCGGGGAGGCAGAAGAAGAGACCCAGTACTTC. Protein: CASSRGEAEEETQYF.

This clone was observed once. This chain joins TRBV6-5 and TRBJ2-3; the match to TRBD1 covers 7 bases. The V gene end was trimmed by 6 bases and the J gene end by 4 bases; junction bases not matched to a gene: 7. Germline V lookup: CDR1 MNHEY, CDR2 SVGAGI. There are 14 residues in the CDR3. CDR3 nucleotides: TGTGCCAGCAGCCCCAGACAGGGAGCAGATACGCAGTATTTT. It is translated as CASSPRQGADTQYF.

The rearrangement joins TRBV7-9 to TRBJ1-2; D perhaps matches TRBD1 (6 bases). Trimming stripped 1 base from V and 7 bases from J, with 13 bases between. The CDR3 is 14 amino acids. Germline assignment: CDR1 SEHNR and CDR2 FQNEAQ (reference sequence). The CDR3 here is CASSLEGGRSGYTF. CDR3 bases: TGTGCCAGCAGCTTAGAGGGGGGGCGCAGTGGCTACACCTTC.

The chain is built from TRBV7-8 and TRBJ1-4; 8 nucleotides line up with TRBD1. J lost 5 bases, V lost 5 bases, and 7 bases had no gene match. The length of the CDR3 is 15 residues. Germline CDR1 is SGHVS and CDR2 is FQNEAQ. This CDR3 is CASSPQGARNEKLFF. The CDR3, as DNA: TGTGCCAGCAGCCCCCAGGGGGCAAGAAATGAAAAACTGTTTTTT.

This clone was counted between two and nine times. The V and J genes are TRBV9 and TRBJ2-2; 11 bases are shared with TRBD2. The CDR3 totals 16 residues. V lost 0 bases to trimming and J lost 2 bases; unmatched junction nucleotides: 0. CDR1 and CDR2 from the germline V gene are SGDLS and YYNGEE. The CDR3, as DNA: TGTGCCAGCAGCGTAGGACTAGCGGGAAACACCGGGGAGCTGTTTTTT. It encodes CASSVGLAGNTGELFF.

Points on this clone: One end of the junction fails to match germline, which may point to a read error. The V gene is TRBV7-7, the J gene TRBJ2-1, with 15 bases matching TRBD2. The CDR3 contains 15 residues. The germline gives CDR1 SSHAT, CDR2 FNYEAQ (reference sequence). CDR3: CASSPGTSGRHEQFF. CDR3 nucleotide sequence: TGTGCTAGCAGCCCCGGGACTAGCGGGAGGCATGAGCAGTTCTTC.

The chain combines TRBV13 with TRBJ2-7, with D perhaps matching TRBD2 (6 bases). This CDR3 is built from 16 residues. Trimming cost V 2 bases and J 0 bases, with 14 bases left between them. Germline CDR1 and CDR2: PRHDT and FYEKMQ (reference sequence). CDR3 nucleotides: TGTGCCAGCAGCTTAAGTCCCCTAGCGCGCTCCTACGAGCAGTACTTC. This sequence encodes CASSLSPLARSYEQYF.

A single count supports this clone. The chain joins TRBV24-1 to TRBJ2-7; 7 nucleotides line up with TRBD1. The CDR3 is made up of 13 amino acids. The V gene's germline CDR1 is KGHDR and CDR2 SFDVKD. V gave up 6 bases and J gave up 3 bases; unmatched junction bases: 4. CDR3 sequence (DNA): TGTGCCACCAGTAAAGGGGGCAACTACGAGCAGTACTTC. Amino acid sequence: CATSKGGNYEQYF.

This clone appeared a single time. The CDR3 sequence: CATSSTRGVLNQPQHF. The CDR3 nucleotides are TGTGCCACCAGCAGTACCAGGGGGGTGCTCAATCAGCCCCAGCATTTT. The gene calls are TRBV15 and TRBJ1-5, with 7 bases that match TRBD1. This CDR3 has 16 residues. V dropped 3 bases and J dropped 3; count of bases not matched to a gene: 8. Germline CDR1 is LNHNV and CDR2 is YYDKDF (reference sequence).

The CDR3 protein is CASSIRTGVPGELFF. The CDR3 nucleotides are TGCGCCAGCAGCATACGGACAGGGGTTCCCGGGGAGCTGTTTTTT. V and J are TRBV5-1 and TRBJ2-2; 9 nucleotides agree with TRBD1. V trimming: 4 bases; J trimming: 6 bases; junction bases outside the gene matches: 7. The germline V gene has CDR1 SGHRS and CDR2 YFSETQ. CDR3 size: 15 residues.

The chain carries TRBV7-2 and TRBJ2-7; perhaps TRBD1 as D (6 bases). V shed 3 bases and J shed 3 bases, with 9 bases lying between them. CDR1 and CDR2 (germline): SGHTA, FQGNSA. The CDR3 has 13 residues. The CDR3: CASSFGTNYEQYF. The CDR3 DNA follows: TGTGCCAGCAGCTTCGGGACAAACTACGAGCAGTACTTC.

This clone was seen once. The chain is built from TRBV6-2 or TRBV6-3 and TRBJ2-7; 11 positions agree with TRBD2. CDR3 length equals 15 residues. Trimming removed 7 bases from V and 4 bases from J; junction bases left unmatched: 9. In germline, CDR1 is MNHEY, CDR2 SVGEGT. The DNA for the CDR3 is TGTGCCAGCACCCCCCCTAGCGGGAGGCAGTACGAGCAGTACTTC. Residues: CASTPPSGRQYEQYF.

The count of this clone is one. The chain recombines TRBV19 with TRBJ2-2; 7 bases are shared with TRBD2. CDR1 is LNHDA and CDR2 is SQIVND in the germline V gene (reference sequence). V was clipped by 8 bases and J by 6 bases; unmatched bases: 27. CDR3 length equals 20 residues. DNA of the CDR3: TGTGCCAGTTCCCGCGATTGGGGGGAGGGCCGGACCGGTTATTCCGGGGAGCTGTTTTTT. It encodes CASSRDWGEGRTGYSGELFF.

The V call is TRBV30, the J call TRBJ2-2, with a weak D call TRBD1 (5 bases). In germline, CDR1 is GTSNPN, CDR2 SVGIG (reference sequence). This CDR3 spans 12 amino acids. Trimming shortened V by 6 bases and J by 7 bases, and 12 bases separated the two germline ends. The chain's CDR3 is CACTRVFGELFF. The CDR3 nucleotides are TGTGCCTGCACCAGGGTTTTCGGGGAGCTGTTTTTT.

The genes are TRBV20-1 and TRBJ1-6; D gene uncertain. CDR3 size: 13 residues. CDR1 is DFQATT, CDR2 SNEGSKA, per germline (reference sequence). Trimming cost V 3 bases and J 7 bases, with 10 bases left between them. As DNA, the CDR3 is TGCAGTGCTAGTGGAGGGCGGAATTCACCCCTCCACTTT. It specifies CSASGGRNSPLHF.

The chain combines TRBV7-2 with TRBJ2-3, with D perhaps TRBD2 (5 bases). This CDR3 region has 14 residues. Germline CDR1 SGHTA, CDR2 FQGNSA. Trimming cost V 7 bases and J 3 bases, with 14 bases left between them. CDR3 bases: TGTGCCAGCACCCTGGGAACGGGAACAGATACGCAGTATTTT. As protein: CASTLGTGTDTQYF.

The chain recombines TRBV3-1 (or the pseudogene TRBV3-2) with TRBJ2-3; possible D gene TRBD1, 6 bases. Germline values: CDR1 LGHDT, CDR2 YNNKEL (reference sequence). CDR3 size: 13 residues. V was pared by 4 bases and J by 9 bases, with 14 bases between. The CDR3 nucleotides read TGTGCCAGCAGCCCGACTACAGGGCGAACGCAGTATTTT. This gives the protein CASSPTTGRTQYF.

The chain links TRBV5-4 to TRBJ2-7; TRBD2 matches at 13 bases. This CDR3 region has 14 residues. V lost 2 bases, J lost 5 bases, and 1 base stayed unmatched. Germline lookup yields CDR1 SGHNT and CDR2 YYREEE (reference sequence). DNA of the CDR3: TGTGCCAGCAGCTTTGGGACTAGCGGGAACGAGCAGTACTTC. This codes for CASSFGTSGNEQYF.

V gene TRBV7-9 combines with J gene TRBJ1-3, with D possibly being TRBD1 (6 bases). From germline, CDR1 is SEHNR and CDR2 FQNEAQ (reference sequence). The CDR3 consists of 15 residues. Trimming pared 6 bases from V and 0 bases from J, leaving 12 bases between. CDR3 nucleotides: TGTGCCAGCAGGACAACAGGGAGCTCTGGAAACACCATATATTTT. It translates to CASRTTGSSGNTIYF.

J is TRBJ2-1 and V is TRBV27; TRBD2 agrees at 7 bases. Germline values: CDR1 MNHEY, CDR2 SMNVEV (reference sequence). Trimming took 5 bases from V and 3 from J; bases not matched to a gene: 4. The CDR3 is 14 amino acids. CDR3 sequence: CASSEGGGYNEQFF. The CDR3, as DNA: TGTGCCAGCAGTGAGGGCGGGGGCTACAATGAGCAGTTCTTC.